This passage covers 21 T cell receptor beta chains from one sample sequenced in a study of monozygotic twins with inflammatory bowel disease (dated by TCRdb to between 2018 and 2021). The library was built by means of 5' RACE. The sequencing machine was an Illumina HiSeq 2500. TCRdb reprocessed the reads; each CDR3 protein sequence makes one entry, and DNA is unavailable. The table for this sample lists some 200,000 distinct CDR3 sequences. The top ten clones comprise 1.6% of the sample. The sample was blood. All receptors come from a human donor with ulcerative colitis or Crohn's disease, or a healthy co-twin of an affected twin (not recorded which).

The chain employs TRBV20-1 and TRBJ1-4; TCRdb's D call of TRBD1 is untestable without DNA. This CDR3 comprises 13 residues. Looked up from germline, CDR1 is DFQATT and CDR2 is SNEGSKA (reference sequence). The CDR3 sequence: CSAFADRTAKGNF.

The CDR3: CSARDPHSADTQYF. The chain links TRBV20-1 to TRBJ2-3; TCRdb reports TRBD2, a call that lacks DNA to check it against. The CDR3 is made up of 14 amino acids. In germline, CDR1 is DFQATT, CDR2 SNEGSKA (reference sequence).

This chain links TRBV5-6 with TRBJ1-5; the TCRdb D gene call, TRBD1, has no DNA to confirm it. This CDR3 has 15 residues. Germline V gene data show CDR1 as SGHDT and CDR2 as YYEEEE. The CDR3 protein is CASSFGGKSNQPQHF. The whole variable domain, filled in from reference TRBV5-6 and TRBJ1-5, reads DAGVTQSPTHLIKTRGQQVTLRCSPKSGHDTVSWYQQALGQGPQFIFQYYEEEERQRGNFPDRFSGHQFPNYSSELNVNALLLGDSALYLCASSFGGKSNQPQHFGDGTRLSIL.

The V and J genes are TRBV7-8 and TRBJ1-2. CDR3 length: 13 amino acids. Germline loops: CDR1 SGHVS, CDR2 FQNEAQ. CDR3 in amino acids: CASSMDLTYGYTF.

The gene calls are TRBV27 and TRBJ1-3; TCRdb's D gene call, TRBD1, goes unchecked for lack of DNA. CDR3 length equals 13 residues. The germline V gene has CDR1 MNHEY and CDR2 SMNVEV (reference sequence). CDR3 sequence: CASSFRGSDTIYF.

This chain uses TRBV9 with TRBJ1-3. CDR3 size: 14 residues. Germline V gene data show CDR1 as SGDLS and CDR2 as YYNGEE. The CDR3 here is CASSYGWSGNTIYF.

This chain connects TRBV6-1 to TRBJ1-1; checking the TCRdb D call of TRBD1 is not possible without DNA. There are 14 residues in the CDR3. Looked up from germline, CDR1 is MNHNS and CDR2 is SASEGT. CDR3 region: CASSATGGNTEAFF.

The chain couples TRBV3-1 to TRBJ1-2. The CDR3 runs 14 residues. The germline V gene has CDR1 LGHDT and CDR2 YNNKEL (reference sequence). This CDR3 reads CASSQVLGLDGYTF.

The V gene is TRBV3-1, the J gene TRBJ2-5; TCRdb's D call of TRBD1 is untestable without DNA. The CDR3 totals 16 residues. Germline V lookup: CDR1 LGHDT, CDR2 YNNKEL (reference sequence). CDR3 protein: CASSQGTGANQETQYF.

This chain's CDR3 is CASSEEAGGNNEQFF. The chain is built from TRBV6-1 and TRBJ2-1; TCRdb's D call of TRBD2 is untestable without DNA. CDR1 and CDR2 (germline): MNHNS, SASEGT. CDR3 length: 15 amino acids.

CDR3 in amino acids: CASSPGQGAGANVLTF. This chain connects TRBV5-1 to TRBJ2-6; checking the TCRdb D call of TRBD1 is not possible without DNA. CDR1 SGHRS and CDR2 YFSETQ come from the germline V gene. CDR3 length equals 16 residues.

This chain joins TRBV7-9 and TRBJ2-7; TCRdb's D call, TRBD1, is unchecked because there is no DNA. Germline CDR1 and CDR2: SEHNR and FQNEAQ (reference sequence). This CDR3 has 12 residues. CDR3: CASSLEQGTSYF.

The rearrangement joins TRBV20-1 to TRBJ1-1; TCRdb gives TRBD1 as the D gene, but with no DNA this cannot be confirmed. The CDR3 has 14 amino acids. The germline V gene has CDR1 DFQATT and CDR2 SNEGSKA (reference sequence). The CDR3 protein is CSAREGRGRAEAFF.

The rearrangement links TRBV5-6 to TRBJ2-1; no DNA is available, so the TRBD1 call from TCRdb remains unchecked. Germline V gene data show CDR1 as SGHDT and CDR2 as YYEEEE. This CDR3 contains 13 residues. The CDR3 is CASSLTGINEQFF.

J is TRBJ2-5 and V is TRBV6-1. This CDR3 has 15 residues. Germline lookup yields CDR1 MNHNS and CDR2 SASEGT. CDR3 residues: CASSDGFRFGETQYF.

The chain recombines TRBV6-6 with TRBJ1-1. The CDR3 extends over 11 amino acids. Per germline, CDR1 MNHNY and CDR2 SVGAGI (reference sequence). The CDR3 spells CASSWGGRAFF.

CDR3 region: CASSRTDKNIQYF. This chain uses TRBV2 with TRBJ2-4. Germline CDR1 SNHLY, CDR2 FYNNEI. CDR3 length equals 13 residues.

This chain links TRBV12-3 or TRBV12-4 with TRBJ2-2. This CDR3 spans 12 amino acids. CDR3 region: CASTIGSGELFF.

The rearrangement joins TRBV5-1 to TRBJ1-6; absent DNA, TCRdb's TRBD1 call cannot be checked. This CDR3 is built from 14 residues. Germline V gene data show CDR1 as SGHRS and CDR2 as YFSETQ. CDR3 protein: CASSLQGSNSPLHF.

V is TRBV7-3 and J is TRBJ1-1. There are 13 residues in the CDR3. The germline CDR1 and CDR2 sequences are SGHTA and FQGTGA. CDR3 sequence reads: CASSPSGGLGAFF.

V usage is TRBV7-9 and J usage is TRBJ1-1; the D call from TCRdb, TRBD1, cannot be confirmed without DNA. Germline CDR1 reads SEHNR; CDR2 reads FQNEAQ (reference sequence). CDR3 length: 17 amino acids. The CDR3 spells CASSLALGLQGYLEAFF. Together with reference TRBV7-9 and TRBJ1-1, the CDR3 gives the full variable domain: DTGVSQNPRHKITKRGQNVTFRCDPISEHNRLYWYRQTLGQGPEFLTYFQNEAQLEKSRLLSDRFSAERPKGSFSTLEIQRTEQGDSAMYLCASSLALGLQGYLEAFFGQGTRLTVV.